This TCR beta chain comes out of a study of Ad26.COV2.S vaccination and SARS-CoV-2 variants. The data were produced by immunoSEQ multiplex PCR, yet TCRdb's version contains in-frame clones alone and is incomplete. The sample holds about 350,000 clones, roughly 85% seen once. The CDR3 length is 17 residues. The germline CDR1 and CDR2 sequences are MNHNY and SVGAGI (reference sequence). J gave up 4 bases and V 5 bases, and 14 bases lay outside the gene matches. Treatment denoted: about 20 received Ad26.COV2.S at low or high dose, single or two shots; roughly five received placebo; per-sample allocation not given. Collection of samples fell on day 63 after the first vaccine or placebo injection.

The clonotype was recovered from a person aged 18 to 59 who received the Ad26.COV2.S COVID-19 vaccine or a placebo. The sample here was peripheral blood, taken in a trial of Ad26.COV2.S vaccine versus placebo. The chain links TRBV6-6 to TRBJ2-1, with 7 bases lining up with TRBD1. CDR3 in amino acids: CASSRPGTASNYNEQFF. The CDR3 DNA reads TGTGCCAGCAGTCGGCCGGGGACAGCCAGTAATTACAATGAGCAGTTCTTC.